This T cell receptor (beta chain) was profiled in a study of T cell responses to AZD1222 COVID-19 vaccine. Study observations and caveats: Repertoires were sampled only after the peak T cell response. Clonal diversity may have been underestimated, and the donors were mostly white British, with more females than males. Spike-specific TCRs gained breadth and depth after people received two AZD1222 doses.

The CDR3 contains 15 residues. CDR1 and CDR2 from the germline V gene are MNHNS and SASEGT. V was clipped by 5 bases and J by 9 bases; unmatched bases: 8. Assay used: immunoSEQ multiplex PCR; TCRdb lists only in-frame clones, some missing. The sample lists 150,000 or so clones, about 92% occurring once. A word on this clone: The antigen remains unidentified.

The TCR originated in an adult in good health. This specimen consisted of peripheral blood, obtained on day 0 of AZD1222 vaccination. The rearrangement links TRBV6-1 to TRBJ2-1; 12 bases are shared with TRBD2. The DNA for the CDR3 is TGTGCCAGCAGTCTAACTAGCGGGAGGAGTGGTGAGCAGTTCTTC. Protein sequence: CASSLTSGRSGEQFF.